This section outlines one T cell receptor (beta chain) sequence together with its context. Germline CDR1 reads MNHEY; CDR2 reads SMNVEV (reference sequence). The ends were cut back, 3 bases at V and 0 bases at J, with 9 bases in the middle. The CDR3 loop spans 15 amino acids. Sequencing was performed with immunoSEQ multiplex PCR; in TCRdb, only in-frame clones are kept and a portion is missing. The sample yields around 34,000 clones, 81% seen once. This specimen belongs to a study of OX40 agonist ivuxolimab in advanced cancers. The starting material was CD4+ or CD8+ T cells sorted from blood, obtained in a trial of the OX40 agonist ivuxolimab. This clonotype was obtained from an adult with an advanced solid tumor such as melanoma, head and neck, liver or kidney cancer. The V gene is TRBV27, the J gene TRBJ2-1, with D possibly TRBD2 on 5 matching bases. The CDR3 loop is CASSFKAASYNEQFF. CDR3 DNA: TGTGCCAGCAGTTTTAAAGCGGCCTCCTACAATGAGCAGTTCTTC.